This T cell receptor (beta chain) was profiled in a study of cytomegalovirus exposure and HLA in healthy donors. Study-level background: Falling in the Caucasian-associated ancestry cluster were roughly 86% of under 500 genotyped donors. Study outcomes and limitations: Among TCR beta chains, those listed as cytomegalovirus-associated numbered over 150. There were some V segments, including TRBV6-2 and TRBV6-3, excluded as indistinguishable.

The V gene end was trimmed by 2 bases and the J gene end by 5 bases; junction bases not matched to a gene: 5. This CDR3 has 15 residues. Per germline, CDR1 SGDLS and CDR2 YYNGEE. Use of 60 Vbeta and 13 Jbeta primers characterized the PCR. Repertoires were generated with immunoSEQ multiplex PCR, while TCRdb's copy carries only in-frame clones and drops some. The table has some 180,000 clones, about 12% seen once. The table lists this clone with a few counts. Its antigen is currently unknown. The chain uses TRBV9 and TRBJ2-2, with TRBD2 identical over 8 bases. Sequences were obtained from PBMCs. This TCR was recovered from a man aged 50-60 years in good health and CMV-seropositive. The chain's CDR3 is CASSVTSEGTGELFF. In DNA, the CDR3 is TGTGCCAGCAGCGTGACTAGCGAAGGGACCGGGGAGCTGTTTTTT.